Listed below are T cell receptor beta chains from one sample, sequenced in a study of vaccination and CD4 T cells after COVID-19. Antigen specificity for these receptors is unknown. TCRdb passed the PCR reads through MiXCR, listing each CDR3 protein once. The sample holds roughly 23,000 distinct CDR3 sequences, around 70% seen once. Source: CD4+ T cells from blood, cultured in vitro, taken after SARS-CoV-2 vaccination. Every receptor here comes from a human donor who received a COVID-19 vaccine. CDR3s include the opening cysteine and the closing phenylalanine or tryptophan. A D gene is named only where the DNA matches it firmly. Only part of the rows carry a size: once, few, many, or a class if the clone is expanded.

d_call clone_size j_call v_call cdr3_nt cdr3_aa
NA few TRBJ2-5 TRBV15 TGTGCCACCACCGCGTCGGGGGGCCGAGGGGAGACCCAGTACTTC CATTASGGRGETQYF
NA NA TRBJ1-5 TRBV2 TGTGCCAGCATTGGGGCGGGACAAGGCAATCAGCCCCAGCATTTT CASIGAGQGNQPQHF
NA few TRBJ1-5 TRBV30 TGTGCCTGGAGTGGGGGGGGCGGGTGGCCCCAGCATTTT CAWSGGGGWPQHF
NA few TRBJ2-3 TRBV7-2 TGTGCCAGCAGCTTAGATATACGAGATACGCAGTATTTT CASSLDIRDTQYF
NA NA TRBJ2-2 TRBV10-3 TGTGCCATCAGTGAGTCGACTGCTAGCCGGCCCGGGGAGCTGTTTTTT CAISESTASRPGELFF
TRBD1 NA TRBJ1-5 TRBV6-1 TGTGCCAGCAGATCGAATGACAGGGCGAAGCGGCCCCAGCATTTT CASRSNDRAKRPQHF
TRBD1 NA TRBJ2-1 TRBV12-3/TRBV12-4 TGTGCCAGCGGCAGGGGGCATATGGGTGAGCAGTTCTTC CASGRGHMGEQFF
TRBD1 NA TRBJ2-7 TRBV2 TGTGCCAGCAGGGGGACAGGGATCCCCTTAGTCCACTTC CASRGTGIPLVHF
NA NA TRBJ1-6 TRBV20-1 TGCAGTGCGCAGGGATTCGGTAATTCACCCCTCCACTTT CSAQGFGNSPLHF
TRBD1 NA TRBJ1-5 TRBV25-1 TGTGCCAGCAGCCCAGCGGGGACAGTTAGCAATCAGCCCCAGCATTTT CASSPAGTVSNQPQHF
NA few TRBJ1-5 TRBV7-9 TGTGCCAGCAGCTTAGAAGGGGCCTCCAATCAGCCCCAGCATTTT CASSLEGASNQPQHF
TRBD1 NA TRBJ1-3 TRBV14 TGTGCCAGCAGTCGTGTGACAGGGGCTGGAAACACCATATATTTT CASSRVTGAGNTIYF
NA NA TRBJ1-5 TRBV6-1 TGTGCCAGCAGTGCCGCCAGGGGAGGGAGCAATCAGCCCCAGCATTTT CASSAARGGSNQPQHF
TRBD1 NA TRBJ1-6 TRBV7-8 TGTGCCAGCAGCTTAAGGGGACAGGGGGATTCACCCCTCCACTTT CASSLRGQGDSPLHF
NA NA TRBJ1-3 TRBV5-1 TGCGCCAGCAGCCCCGACAGCTCTGGAAACACCATATATTTT CASSPDSSGNTIYF
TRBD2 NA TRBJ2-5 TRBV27 TGTGCCAGCAGTTTACTCGGACTAGGGGAAGAGACCCAGTACTTC CASSLLGLGEETQYF
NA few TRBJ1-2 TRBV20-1 TGCAGTGTCTCCGGGGGTCTTCCCAGTAGCTACACCTTC CSVSGGLPSSYTF
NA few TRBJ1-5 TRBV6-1 TGTGCCAGCAGTGAAGCCCGGCAGTATAATCAGCCCCAGCATTTT CASSEARQYNQPQHF